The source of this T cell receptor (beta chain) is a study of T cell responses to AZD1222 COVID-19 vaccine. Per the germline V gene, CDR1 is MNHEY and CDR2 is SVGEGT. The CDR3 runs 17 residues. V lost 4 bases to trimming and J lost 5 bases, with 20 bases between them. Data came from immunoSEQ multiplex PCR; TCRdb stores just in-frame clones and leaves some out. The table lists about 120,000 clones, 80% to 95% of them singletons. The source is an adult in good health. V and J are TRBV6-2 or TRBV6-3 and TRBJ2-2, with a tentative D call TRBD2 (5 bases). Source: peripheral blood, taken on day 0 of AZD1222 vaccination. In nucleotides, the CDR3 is TGTGCCAGCAGTTCCCCCTCGGGGTTCGGCGGGACCGGGGAGCTGTTTTTT. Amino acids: CASSSPSGFGGTGELFF.